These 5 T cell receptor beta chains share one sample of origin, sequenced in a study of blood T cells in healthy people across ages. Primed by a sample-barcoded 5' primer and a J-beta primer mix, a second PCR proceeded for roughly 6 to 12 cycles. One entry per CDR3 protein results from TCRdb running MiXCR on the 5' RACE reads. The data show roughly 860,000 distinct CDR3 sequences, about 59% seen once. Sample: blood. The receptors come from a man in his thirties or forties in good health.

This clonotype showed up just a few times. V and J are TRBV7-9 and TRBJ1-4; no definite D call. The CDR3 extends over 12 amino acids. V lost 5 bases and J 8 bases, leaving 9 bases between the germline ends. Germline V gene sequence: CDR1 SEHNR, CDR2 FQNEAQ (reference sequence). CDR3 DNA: TGTGCCAGCAGCCACGGCCCCGAAAAACTGTTTTTT. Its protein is CASSHGPEKLFF.

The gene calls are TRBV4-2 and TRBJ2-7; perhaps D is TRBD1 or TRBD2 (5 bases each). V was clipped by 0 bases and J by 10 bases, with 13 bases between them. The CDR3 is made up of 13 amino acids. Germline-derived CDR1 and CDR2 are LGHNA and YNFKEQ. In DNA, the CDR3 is TGTGCCAGCAGCCAAGATTTAGCGAGGGACCAGTACTTC. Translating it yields CASSQDLARDQYF.

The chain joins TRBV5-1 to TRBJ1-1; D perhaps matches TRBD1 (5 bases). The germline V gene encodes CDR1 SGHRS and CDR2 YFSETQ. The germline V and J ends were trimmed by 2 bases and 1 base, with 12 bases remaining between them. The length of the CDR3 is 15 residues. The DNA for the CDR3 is TGCGCCAGCAGCTTTACCCAGGGAGGGAACACTGAAGCTTTCTTT. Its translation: CASSFTQGGNTEAFF. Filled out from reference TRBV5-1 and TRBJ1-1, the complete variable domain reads KAGVTQTPRYLIKTRGQQVTLSCSPISGHRSVSWYQQTPGQGLQFLFEYFSETQRNKGNFPGRFSGRQFSNSRSEMNVSTLELGDSALYLCASSFTQGGNTEAFFGQGTRLTVV.

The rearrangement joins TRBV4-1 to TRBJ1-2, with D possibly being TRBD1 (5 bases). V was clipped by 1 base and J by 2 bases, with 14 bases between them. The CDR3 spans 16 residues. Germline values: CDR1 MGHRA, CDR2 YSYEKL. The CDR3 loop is CASSQGFDSGNYGYTF. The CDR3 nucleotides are TGCGCCAGCAGCCAAGGGTTCGACAGCGGGAACTATGGCTACACCTTC.

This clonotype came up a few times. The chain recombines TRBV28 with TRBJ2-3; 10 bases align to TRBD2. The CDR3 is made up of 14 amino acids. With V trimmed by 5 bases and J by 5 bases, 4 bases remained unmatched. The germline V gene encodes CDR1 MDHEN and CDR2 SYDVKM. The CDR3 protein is CASSPSGGGDTQYF. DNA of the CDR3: TGTGCCAGCAGTCCTAGCGGGGGCGGAGATACGCAGTATTTT. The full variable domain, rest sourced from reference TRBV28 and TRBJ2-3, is DVKVTQSSRYLVKRTGEKVFLECVQDMDHENMFWYRQDPGLGLRLIYFSYDVKMKEKGDIPEGYSVSREKKERFSLILESASTNQTSMYLCASSPSGGGDTQYFGPGTRLTVL.